This entry is about one TCR beta chain. Its target is not known. This sample was included in a study of shared clonotypes between healthy human individuals. Study as a whole: There were three CD4 naive, three CD4 memory, two CD8 naive and one CD8 memory plates per donor. Findings and limits, study-wide: Naive subsets generally had larger estimated richness than memory subsets.

The germline V and J ends were trimmed by 2 bases and 0 bases, with 11 bases remaining between them. The CDR3 is 15 residues long. CDR1 and CDR2 (germline): SGHAT, FQNNGV. It was at deep level that the assay was run. Here immunoSEQ multiplex PCR was the method, and the copy in TCRdb shows in-frame clones only, minus some. Found here are over 1.5 million clones, around 98% of them singletons; the top ten hold roughly 0.45%. Splitting of CD4+ cells produced CD45RA+ naive and CD45RA-negative memory subsets. The receptor comes from a man aged 25-45 years in good health. This chain connects TRBV11-2 to TRBJ2-7; D is uncertain. The sample was naive CD4+ T cells sorted from blood. Subset in this sample: CD45RA+ positively selected. The CDR3 sequence: CASSLFHLGSYEQYF. In nucleotides, the CDR3 is TGTGCCAGCAGCTTATTCCACTTGGGCTCCTACGAGCAGTACTTC.